A single sample is the source of the 13 T cell receptor beta chains below, sequenced in a study of T cells after somatic rescue of genetic block. Sequencing was performed with immunoSEQ multiplex PCR; in TCRdb, only in-frame clones are kept and a portion is missing. The table shows under 15,000 clones, with 60% to 75% occurring only once. The sequencing input was peripheral blood mononuclear cells (PBMCs). The source is a boy younger than 18.

In its sample, this clone was seen a few times. The rearrangement links TRBV6-5 to TRBJ1-5; TRBD1 aligns across 7 bases. The length of the CDR3 is 15 residues. With V trimmed by 0 bases and J by 3 bases, 2 bases remained unmatched. CDR1 is MNHEY, CDR2 SVGAGI, per germline. CDR3 residues: CASSYSGQLNQPQHF. CDR3 nucleotide sequence: TGTGCCAGCAGTTACTCGGGACAGCTCAATCAGCCCCAGCATTTT.

This chain joins TRBV6-5 and TRBJ2-7; 8 bases map to TRBD2. Per the germline V gene, CDR1 is MNHEY and CDR2 is SVGAGI. V trimming: 2 bases; J trimming: 3 bases; junction bases outside the gene matches: 3. The CDR3 spans 14 residues. The CDR3 protein is CASSYERGIYEQYF. The CDR3 bases are TGTGCCAGCAGTTACGAGCGGGGGATCTACGAGCAGTACTTC.

V and J are TRBV12-5 and TRBJ2-3; TRBD2 aligns across 12 bases. With 6 bases clipped from V and 1 base from J, the junction kept 8 bases outside the gene matches. The CDR3 has 17 amino acids. From germline, CDR1 is LGHNT and CDR2 FRNRAP. This chain's CDR3 is CASGPPSGREGTDTQYF. The CDR3 nucleotides read TGTGCTAGTGGCCCCCCTAGCGGGAGGGAGGGCACAGATACGCAGTATTTT.

The V and J genes are TRBV29-1 and TRBJ1-1, with D tentatively TRBD1 (6 bases). The germline CDR1 and CDR2 sequences are SQVTM and ANQGSEA. The CDR3 consists of 13 residues. Trimming stripped 4 bases from V and 2 bases from J, with 11 bases between. Written as DNA, the CDR3 is TGCAGCGTTGTATGGGGGGCCAACACTGAAGCTTTCTTT. Residues: CSVVWGANTEAFF.

The chain couples TRBV13 to TRBJ1-1; 7 bases match TRBD1. CDR1 is PRHDT, CDR2 FYEKMQ, per germline (reference sequence). The CDR3 loop spans 13 amino acids. V lost 6 bases to trimming and J lost 7 bases; unmatched junction nucleotides: 8. CDR3 residues: CASRFGQVGEAFF. The CDR3, as DNA: TGTGCCAGCAGATTTGGACAGGTAGGTGAAGCTTTCTTT.

The DNA for the CDR3 is TGTGCCAGCAGTGTCCGGGACAGACTACGGCACGGCTACACCTTC. Translation gives CASSVRDRLRHGYTF. The chain has TRBV6-1 and TRBJ1-2, with TRBD1 matching over 7 bases. Losses at the gene ends were 4 bases for V and 8 bases for J; bases not matched to a gene: 13. Per the germline V gene, CDR1 is MNHNS and CDR2 is SASEGT. This CDR3 contains 15 residues.

The V gene is TRBV6-5, the J gene TRBJ2-7, with 7 bases fitting TRBD1. With 6 bases clipped from V and 7 bases from J, the junction kept 12 bases outside the gene matches. The CDR3 loop spans 14 amino acids. The germline V gene has CDR1 MNHEY and CDR2 SVGAGI. CDR3 protein: CASRYDRDRGEQYF. CDR3 coding DNA: TGTGCCAGCAGATACGACCGGGACAGAGGAGAGCAGTACTTC.

The rearrangement uses TRBV9 and TRBJ2-1; D not resolved. The CDR3 loop spans 11 amino acids. V was trimmed by 0 bases and J by 6 bases, leaving 1 base between them. CDR1 is SGDLS, CDR2 YYNGEE, per germline. The CDR3 reads CASSVANEQFF. CDR3 bases: TGTGCCAGCAGCGTAGCCAATGAGCAGTTCTTC.

This rearrangement joins TRBV30 to TRBJ2-1; 13 bases line up with TRBD2. This CDR3 has 15 amino acids. With V trimmed by 0 bases and J by 8 bases, 4 bases remained unmatched. Germline assignment: CDR1 GTSNPN and CDR2 SVGIG (reference sequence). The CDR3 protein is CAWSVRLAGGYEQFF. DNA of the CDR3: TGTGCCTGGAGTGTACGACTAGCGGGGGGTTATGAGCAGTTCTTC.

J is TRBJ2-1 and V is TRBV7-7, with 11 positions matching TRBD1. The CDR3 has 15 residues. CDR1 is SSHAT and CDR2 is FNYEAQ in the germline V gene (reference sequence). V shed 5 bases and J 6 bases; nucleotides not matched to a gene: 6. The CDR3 reads CASSPQDRGLNEQFF. For the CDR3, the DNA is TGTGCCAGCAGCCCCCAGGACAGGGGGCTCAATGAGCAGTTCTTC.

This clone is termed medium-sized (0.01 to 0.1%). This chain joins TRBV7-6 and TRBJ2-7; D is perhaps TRBD2 (6 bases). CDR1 is SGHVS, CDR2 FNYEAQ, per germline. With 4 bases removed from V and 4 bases from J, the gap between germline ends came to 17 bases. The CDR3 contains 15 residues. The CDR3 DNA reads TGTGCCAGCAGCTCAGACCCCGGGACTCTTTACGAGCAGTACTTC. Translating gives CASSSDPGTLYEQYF.

This clone was observed a few times. The chain combines TRBV5-6 with TRBJ2-6; the D is unclear. Per germline, CDR1 SGHDT and CDR2 YYEEEE. This CDR3 contains 18 residues. V lost 1 base and J 0 bases, leaving 14 bases between the germline ends. The DNA for the CDR3 is TGTGCCAGCAGCTTGAGAATTCAGTTCCGCTCTGGGGCCAACGTCCTGACTTTC. It codes for CASSLRIQFRSGANVLTF.

This chain connects TRBV19 to TRBJ1-3, with D possibly being TRBD1 (6 bases). The CDR3 is made up of 16 amino acids. V lost 3 bases and J 2 bases, leaving 14 bases between the germline ends. Germline CDR1 and CDR2: LNHDA and SQIVND (reference sequence). The CDR3 nucleotides are TGTGCCAGTAGTATCACCACAGGGCCTGCTGGAAACACCATATATTTT. Residues: CASSITTGPAGNTIYF.